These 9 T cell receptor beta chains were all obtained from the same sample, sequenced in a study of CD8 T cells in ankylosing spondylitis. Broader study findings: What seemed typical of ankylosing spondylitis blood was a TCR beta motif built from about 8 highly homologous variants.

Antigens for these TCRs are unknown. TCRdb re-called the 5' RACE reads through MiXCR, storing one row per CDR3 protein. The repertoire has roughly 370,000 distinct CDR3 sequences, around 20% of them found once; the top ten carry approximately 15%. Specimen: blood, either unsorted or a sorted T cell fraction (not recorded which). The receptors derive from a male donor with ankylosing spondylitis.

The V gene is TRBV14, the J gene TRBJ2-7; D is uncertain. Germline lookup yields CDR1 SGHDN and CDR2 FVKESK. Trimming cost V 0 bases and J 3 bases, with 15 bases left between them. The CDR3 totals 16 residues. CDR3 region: CASSQDRRMEFYEQYF. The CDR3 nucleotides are TGTGCCAGCAGCCAAGATAGGCGGATGGAATTCTACGAGCAGTACTTC.

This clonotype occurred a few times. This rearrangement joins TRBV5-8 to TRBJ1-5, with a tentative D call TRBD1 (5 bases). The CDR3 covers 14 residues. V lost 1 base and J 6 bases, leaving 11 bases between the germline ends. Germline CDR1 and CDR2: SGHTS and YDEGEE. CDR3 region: CASSLRGVRQPQHF. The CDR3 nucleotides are TGTGCCAGCAGCTTGCGAGGGGTTCGTCAGCCCCAGCATTTT.

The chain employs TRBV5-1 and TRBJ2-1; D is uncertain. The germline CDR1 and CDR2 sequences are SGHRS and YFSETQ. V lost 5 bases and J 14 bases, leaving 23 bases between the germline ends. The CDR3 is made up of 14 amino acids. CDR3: CASSPDGRSQLEFF. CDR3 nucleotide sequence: TGCGCCAGCAGTCCCGACGGACGGTCCCAATTGGAGTTCTTC.

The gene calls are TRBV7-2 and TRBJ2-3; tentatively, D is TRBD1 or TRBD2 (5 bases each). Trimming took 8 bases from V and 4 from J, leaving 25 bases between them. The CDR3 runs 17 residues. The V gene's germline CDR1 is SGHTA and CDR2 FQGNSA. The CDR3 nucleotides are TGTGCCAGCGGTTACTATACAGGCGGGCAATTTTCAGATACGCAGTATTTT. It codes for CASGYYTGGQFSDTQYF. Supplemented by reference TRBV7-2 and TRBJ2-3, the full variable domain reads GAGVSQSPSNKVTEKGKDVELRCDPISGHTALYWYRQSLGQGLEFLIYFQGNSAPDKSGLPSDRFSAERTGGSVSTLTIQRTQQEDSAVYLCASGYYTGGQFSDTQYFGPGTRLTVL.

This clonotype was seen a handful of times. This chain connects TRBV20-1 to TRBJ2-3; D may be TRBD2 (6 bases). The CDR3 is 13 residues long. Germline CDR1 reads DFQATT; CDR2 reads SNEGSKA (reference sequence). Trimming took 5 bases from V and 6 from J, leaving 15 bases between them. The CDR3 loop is CSAPEAGSDTQYF. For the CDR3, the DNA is TGCAGTGCTCCTGAGGCGGGATCGGATACGCAGTATTTT.

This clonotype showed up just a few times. The CDR3 sequence: CASSLAQAGREQYF. CDR3 DNA sequence: TGCGCCAGCAGCCTAGCCCAGGCGGGAAGGGAGCAGTACTTC. The V call is TRBV5-1, the J call TRBJ2-7; possible D gene TRBD2, 6 bases. Germline V gene lookup returns CDR1 SGHRS and CDR2 YFSETQ. The CDR3 spans 14 residues. V gave up 4 bases and J gave up 7 bases, with 18 bases separating them.

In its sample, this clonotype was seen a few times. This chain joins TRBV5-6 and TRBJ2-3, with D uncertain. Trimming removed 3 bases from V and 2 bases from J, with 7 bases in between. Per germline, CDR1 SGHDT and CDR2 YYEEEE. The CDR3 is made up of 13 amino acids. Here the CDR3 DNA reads TGTGCCAGCAGCTCCTTACCCACAGATACGCAGTATTTT. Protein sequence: CASSSLPTDTQYF.

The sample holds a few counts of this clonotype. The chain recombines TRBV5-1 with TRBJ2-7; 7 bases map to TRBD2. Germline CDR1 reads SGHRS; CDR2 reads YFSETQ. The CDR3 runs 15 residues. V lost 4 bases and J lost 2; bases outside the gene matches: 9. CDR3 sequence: CASSQVIAGPYEQYF. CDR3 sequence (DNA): TGCGCCAGCAGCCAGGTGATAGCGGGTCCCTACGAGCAGTACTTC.

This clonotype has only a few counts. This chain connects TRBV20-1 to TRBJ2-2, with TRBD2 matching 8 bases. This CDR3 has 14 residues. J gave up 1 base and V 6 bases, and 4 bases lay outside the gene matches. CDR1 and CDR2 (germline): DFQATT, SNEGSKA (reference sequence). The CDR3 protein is CSARLAGNTGELFF. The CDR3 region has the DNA TGCAGTGCGCGTCTAGCGGGGAACACCGGGGAGCTGTTTTTT.